Sequencing of this T cell receptor (beta chain) was carried out in a study of shared clonotypes between healthy human individuals. For the study at large: Serving as donors were two women and a few men, whose ages spanned 18 to 49.

Some clones are missing from TCRdb's copy, which holds only in-frame ones; the method was immunoSEQ multiplex PCR. Of some 1 million clones listed, 65% to 80% are singletons. General study points: Genetic and exposure-history diversity was limited by the small donor number. Sampling was confined to blood; repertoires within tissues likely differ.

The CDR3 is 12 residues long. V shed 6 bases and J 3 bases; nucleotides not matched to a gene: 1. Germline CDR1 and CDR2: SNHLY and FYNNEI. This clone has a handful of counts. Its antigen is as yet unknown. This TCR derives from a man younger than 35 in good health. The V call is TRBV2, the J call TRBJ1-2, with 7 bases that match TRBD1. Source material: memory CD4+ T cells sorted from blood. Described subset: CD45RA-negative fraction. CDR3 in amino acids: CASSDRDYGYTF. In DNA form, the CDR3 reads TGTGCCAGCAGCGACAGGGACTATGGCTACACCTTC.